This paragraph covers one TCR beta chain sequence. This record belongs to a study of identical twins. Template switching (which added a universal primer site) was used, and cDNA carried unique molecular identifiers. TCRdb ran MiXCR on the 5' RACE reads and lists one entry per CDR3 protein. The data hold some 210,000 distinct CDR3 sequences, with about 16% observed a single time. These data were also filed under a second study, of T cells expressing NK-cell markers.

The TCR was taken from a woman between 18 and 30 years old in good health. The sample comprised CD8+ T cells sorted from blood.

The CDR3 protein is CAWSVQGEQYF. The CDR3 region has the DNA TGTGCCTGGAGTGTACAGGGCGAGCAGTACTTC. The V gene is TRBV30, the J gene TRBJ2-7; D is perhaps TRBD1 (6 bases). The CDR3 is 11 amino acids. Trimming removed 0 bases at V and 6 bases at J, with 6 bases between. CDR1 GTSNPN and CDR2 SVGIG come from the germline V gene (reference sequence). Variable domain in full (rest from reference TRBV30 and TRBJ2-7): SQTIHQWPATLVQPVGSPLSLECTVEGTSNPNLYWYRQAAGRGLQLLFYSVGIGQISSEVPQNLSASRPQDRQFILSSKKLLLSDSGFYLCAWSVQGEQYFGPGTRLTVT.